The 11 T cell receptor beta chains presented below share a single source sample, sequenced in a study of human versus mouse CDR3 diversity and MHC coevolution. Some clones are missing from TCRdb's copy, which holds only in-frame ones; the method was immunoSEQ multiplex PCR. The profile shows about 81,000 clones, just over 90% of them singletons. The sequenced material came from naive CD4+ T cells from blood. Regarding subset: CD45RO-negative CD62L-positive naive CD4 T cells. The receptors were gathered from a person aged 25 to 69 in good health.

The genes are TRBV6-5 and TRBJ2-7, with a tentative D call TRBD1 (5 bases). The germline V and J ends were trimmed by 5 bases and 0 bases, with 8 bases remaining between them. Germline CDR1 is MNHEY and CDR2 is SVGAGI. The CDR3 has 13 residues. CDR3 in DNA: TGTGCCAGCAGTCAAGGGGCCTCCTACGAGCAGTACTTC. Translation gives CASSQGASYEQYF.

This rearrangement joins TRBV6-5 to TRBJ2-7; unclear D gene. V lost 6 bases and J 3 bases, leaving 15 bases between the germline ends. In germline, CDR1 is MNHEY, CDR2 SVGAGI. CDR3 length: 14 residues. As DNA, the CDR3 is TGTGCCAGCAGCCCTACACCCAGGTTCTACGAGCAGTACTTC. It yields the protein CASSPTPRFYEQYF.

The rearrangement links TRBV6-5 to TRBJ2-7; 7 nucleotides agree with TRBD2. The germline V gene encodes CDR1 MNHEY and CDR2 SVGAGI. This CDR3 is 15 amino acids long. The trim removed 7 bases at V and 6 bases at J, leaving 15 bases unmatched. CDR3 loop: CASTIGAAGEFEQYF. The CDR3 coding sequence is TGTGCCAGCACGATAGGTGCGGCGGGAGAATTCGAGCAGTACTTC.

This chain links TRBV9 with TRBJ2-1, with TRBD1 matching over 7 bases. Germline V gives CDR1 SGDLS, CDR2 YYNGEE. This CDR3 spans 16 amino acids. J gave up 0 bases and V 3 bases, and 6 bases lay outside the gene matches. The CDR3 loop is CASSGRQGSSYNEQFF. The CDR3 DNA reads TGTGCCAGCAGCGGAAGACAGGGTAGCTCCTACAATGAGCAGTTCTTC.

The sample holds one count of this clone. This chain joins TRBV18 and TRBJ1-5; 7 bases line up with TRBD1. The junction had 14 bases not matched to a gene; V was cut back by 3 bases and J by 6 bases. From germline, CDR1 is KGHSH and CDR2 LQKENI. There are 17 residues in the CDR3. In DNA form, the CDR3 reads TGTGCCAGCTCACCGGGATGGAGGCAGGGGGTAGGTCAGCCCCAGCATTTT. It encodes CASSPGWRQGVGQPQHF.

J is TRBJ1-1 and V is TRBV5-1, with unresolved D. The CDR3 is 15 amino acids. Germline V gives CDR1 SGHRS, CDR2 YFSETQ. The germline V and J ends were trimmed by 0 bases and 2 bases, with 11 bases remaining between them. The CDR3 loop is CASSLERGLNTEAFF. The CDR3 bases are TGCGCCAGCAGCTTGGAACGGGGATTAAACACTGAAGCTTTCTTT.

CDR3: CASSRGQGNTGELFF. CDR3 nucleotide sequence: TGTGCCAGCTCACGAGGACAGGGGAACACCGGGGAGCTGTTTTTT. This chain uses TRBV18 with TRBJ2-2, with 8 nucleotides matching TRBD1. Germline-derived CDR1 and CDR2 are KGHSH and LQKENI. The CDR3 contains 15 residues. J lost 1 base, V lost 4 bases, and 2 bases had no gene match.

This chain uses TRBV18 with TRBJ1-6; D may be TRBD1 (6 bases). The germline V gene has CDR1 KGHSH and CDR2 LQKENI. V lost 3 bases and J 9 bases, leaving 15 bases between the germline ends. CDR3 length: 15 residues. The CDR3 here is CASSPSQGYLSPLHF. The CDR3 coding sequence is TGTGCCAGCTCACCCTCACAGGGATACCTTTCACCCCTCCACTTT.

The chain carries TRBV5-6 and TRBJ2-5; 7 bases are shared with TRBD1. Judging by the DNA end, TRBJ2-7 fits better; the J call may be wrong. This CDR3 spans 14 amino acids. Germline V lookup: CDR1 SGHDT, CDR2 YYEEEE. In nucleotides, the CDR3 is TGTGCCAGCAGCCCGAGACAGGGAAGGAACGAGCAGTACTTC. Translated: CASSPRQGRNEQYF.

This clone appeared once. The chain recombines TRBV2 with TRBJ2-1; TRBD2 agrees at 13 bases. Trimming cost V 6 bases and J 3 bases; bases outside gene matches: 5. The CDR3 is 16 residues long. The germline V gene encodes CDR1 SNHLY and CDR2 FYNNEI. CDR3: CASRRLAGGNYNEQFF. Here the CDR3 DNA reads TGTGCCAGCAGGAGACTAGCGGGGGGTAACTACAATGAGCAGTTCTTC.

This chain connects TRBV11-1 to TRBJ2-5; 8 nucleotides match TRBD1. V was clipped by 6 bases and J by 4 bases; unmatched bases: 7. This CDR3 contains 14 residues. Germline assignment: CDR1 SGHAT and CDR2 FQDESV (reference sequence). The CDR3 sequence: CASRYRTGIETQYF. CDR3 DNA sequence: TGTGCCAGCAGATACAGGACAGGGATAGAGACCCAGTACTTC.